What follows are 12 T cell receptor beta chains derived from one specimen sequenced in a study of control samples from healthy donors and cancer patients. The repertoire was sequenced with immunoSEQ multiplex PCR; TCRdb's copy has only in-frame clones and lacks some. The sample records 150,000 or so clones, around 88% being singletons. Specimen: blood. The receptors originated from a man younger than 35 in good health.

The genes are TRBV6-2 or TRBV6-3 and TRBJ2-7; possible D gene TRBD2, 7 bases. The V and J ends lost 2 bases and 6 bases respectively, with 23 bases between them. Germline loops: CDR1 MNHEY, CDR2 SVGEGT. This CDR3 spans 17 amino acids. The CDR3 is CASSYPRFGGATSEQYF. The DNA of the CDR3 is TGTGCCAGCAGTTACCCCCGTTTTGGGGGGGCGACCTCCGAGCAGTACTTC.

The chain links TRBV11-3 to TRBJ2-7, with TRBD1 matching 9 bases. V shed 3 bases, J shed 6 bases, and the junction held 3 bases outside the gene matches. The germline V gene encodes CDR1 SGHNT and CDR2 YENEEA. The CDR3 loop spans 13 amino acids. As DNA, the CDR3 is TGTGCCAGCAGCTTGGGACAGGGAGTCGAGCAGTACTTC. Translation: CASSLGQGVEQYF.

The chain links TRBV23-1 to TRBJ2-5, with D possibly matching TRBD2 (6 bases). TRBV23-1 is an open reading frame whose function is uncertain. V was clipped by 7 bases and J by 1 base, with 13 bases between them. The CDR3 runs to 14 residues. The CDR3 spells CASTLPGVQETQYF. CDR3 DNA sequence: TGCGCCAGCACCCTTCCGGGGGTCCAAGAGACCCAGTACTTC.

The chain links TRBV3-1 (or the pseudogene TRBV3-2) to TRBJ1-2, with a possible D match to TRBD1 (6 bases). V was trimmed by 5 bases and J by 3 bases, leaving 13 bases between them. CDR1 LGHDT and CDR2 YNNKEL come from the germline V gene (reference sequence). The CDR3 loop spans 14 amino acids. CDR3 sequence reads: CASSRTGSDYGYTF. CDR3 DNA sequence: TGTGCCAGCAGCAGAACAGGGTCCGACTATGGCTACACCTTC.

This clone was picked up a small number of times. V is TRBV5-6 and J is TRBJ2-5; TRBD1 agrees at 9 bases. This CDR3 spans 13 amino acids. Trimming removed 4 bases from V and 5 bases from J; junction bases left unmatched: 3. Germline loops: CDR1 SGHDT, CDR2 YYEEEE. CDR3 sequence: CASSKQGAETQYF. The DNA of the CDR3 is TGTGCCAGCAGCAAACAGGGGGCGGAGACCCAGTACTTC. The whole variable domain, remainder taken from reference TRBV5-6 and TRBJ2-5, is DAGVTQSPTHLIKTRGQQVTLRCSPKSGHDTVSWYQQALGQGPQFIFQYYEEEERQRGNFPDRFSGHQFPNYSSELNVNALLLGDSALYLCASSKQGAETQYFGPGTRLLVL.

This sequence joins TRBV9 and TRBJ1-2; D remains unclear. This CDR3 spans 14 amino acids. Germline assignment: CDR1 SGDLS and CDR2 YYNGEE. Between the trimmed V and J ends, which lost 2 bases and 5 bases, there was a span of 13 bases. CDR3 in amino acids: CASSVGEVEYGYTF. CDR3 sequence (DNA): TGTGCCAGCAGCGTCGGGGAGGTTGAGTATGGCTACACCTTC. The variable domain in full, with the rest retrieved from reference TRBV9 and TRBJ1-2, is DSGVTQTPKHLITATGQRVTLRCSPRSGDLSVYWYQQSLDQGLQFLIQYYNGEERAKGNILERFSAQQFPDLHSELNLSSLELGDSALYFCASSVGEVEYGYTFGSGTRLTVV.

The genes are TRBV30 and TRBJ1-1; D unresolved. The CDR3 totals 14 residues. From germline, CDR1 is GTSNPN and CDR2 SVGIG (reference sequence). Trimming cost V 1 base and J 2 bases, with 11 bases left between them. Written as DNA, the CDR3 is TGTGCCTGGAGTGCTCGGGGTACCAACACTGAAGCTTTCTTT. Its translation is CAWSARGTNTEAFF.

The chain links TRBV27 to TRBJ2-7; 10 bases are shared with TRBD1. The CDR3 totals 15 residues. The V segment lost 4 bases and the J segment 2 bases; nucleotides outside the gene matches: 5. CDR1 and CDR2 from the germline V gene are MNHEY and SMNVEV (reference sequence). The CDR3 nucleotides are TGTGCCAGCAGTTGGGCCGGGACAGGGGCCTACGAGCAGTACTTC. Its translation is CASSWAGTGAYEQYF.

A single count supports this clone. CDR3 coding DNA: TGTGCCAGCAGTCCCCGGACGGCGATGGCTTCGGAGACCCAGTACTTC. The encoded protein is CASSPRTAMASETQYF. The chain combines TRBV2 with TRBJ2-5, with unresolved D. Looked up from germline, CDR1 is SNHLY and CDR2 is FYNNEI. This CDR3 has 16 residues. Trimming cost V 5 bases and J 5 bases, with 21 bases left between them.

The chain uses TRBV4-3 and TRBJ1-2, with TRBD1 identical over 8 bases. The CDR3 loop spans 18 amino acids. The junction had 12 bases not matched to a gene; V was cut back by 3 bases and J by 0 bases. The germline V gene has CDR1 LGHNA and CDR2 YSLEER. The CDR3 nucleotides are TGCGCCAGCAGCCATACTCTAGATGGACAGGGCACTAACTATGGCTACACCTTC. This codes for CASSHTLDGQGTNYGYTF.

Only one count was recorded for this clone. The rearrangement uses TRBV5-1 and TRBJ2-3, with TRBD1 identical over 9 bases. Per the germline V gene, CDR1 is SGHRS and CDR2 is YFSETQ. Trimming removed 4 bases from V and 11 bases from J; junction bases left unmatched: 5. The CDR3 length is 12 residues. The CDR3 coding sequence is TGCGCCAGCAGCACACGGACAGGGGAGCAGTATTTT. Its protein is CASSTRTGEQYF.

This clone was seen a handful of times. V is TRBV3-1 (or the pseudogene TRBV3-2) and J is TRBJ2-7; 8 positions match TRBD1. The CDR3 has 15 residues. Germline values: CDR1 LGHDT, CDR2 YNNKEL (reference sequence). The junction had 10 bases not matched to a gene; V was cut back by 5 bases and J by 4 bases. The DNA for the CDR3 is TGTGCCAGCAGCTTAGGACAGGGCGACGGTTACGAGCAGTACTTC. Residues: CASSLGQGDGYEQYF.